This T cell receptor (beta chain) was identified during a study of T cells in narcolepsy. Study at large: Patients with NT1 or NT2 and healthy control donors were enrolled. Points from the study as a whole: Blood of same and different patients, but not healthy controls, reportedly held recurring autoreactive clonotypes. No autoreactive T cell clone sequences appeared in some memory CD4+ repertoires. Comparing one patient's CSF and blood CD4+ clonotypes highlighted HCRT- and TRIB2-specific autoreactive clonotypes.

Concerning this clone: Its antigen is unidentified.

The CDR3 is 15 residues long. Trimming at V came to 3 bases and at J to 6 bases, leaving 2 bases not matched to a gene. Germline V CDR1 and CDR2: SGHVS, FNYEAQ. TCRdb's table, derived via immunoSEQ multiplex PCR, lists solely in-frame clones and lacks some. The table lists under 30,000 clones, approximately 80% of them singletons. The sample was CD45RA- memory CD4+ T cells from PBMCs. This clonotype originated in a human donor with narcolepsy. The V call is TRBV7-6, the J call TRBJ2-2, with 12 bases aligning to TRBD2. The CDR3 protein is CASSFPSGGAGELFF. The CDR3 nucleotides are TGTGCCAGCAGCTTCCCTAGCGGGGGGGCCGGGGAGCTGTTTTTT.